Described below is a single TCR beta chain sequence and its context. The antigen remains unidentified. PCR employed 60 Vbeta and 13 Jbeta primers. Using immunoSEQ multiplex PCR, the repertoire was profiled, and TCRdb retains in-frame clones only, with some absent. Among roughly 110,000 clones listed, around four fifths were seen once. The germline V gene has CDR1 SGHDT and CDR2 YYEEEE. V was pared by 2 bases and J by 0 bases, with 10 bases between. This CDR3 region has 15 residues. This specimen belongs to a study of cytomegalovirus exposure and HLA in healthy donors. Study-level results: In vitro, a few CMV-associated chains proved specific for CMV antigens. In a later analysis, common viral pathogens appeared linked to several of the most significant clusters. Differences between HLA loci emerged in a later analysis of TCR association rates, with DRB1 most and HLA-C fewest.

Sequencing was done on a sample of PBMCs. This TCR was sampled from a man younger than 45 in good health and CMV-seronegative. The chain joins TRBV5-6 to TRBJ2-3; D gene uncertain. The CDR3 DNA sequence: TGTGCCAGCAGCTTACAAGCGCCTAGCACAGATACGCAGTATTTT. It yields the protein CASSLQAPSTDTQYF. Full variable domain (rest looked up from reference TRBV5-6 and TRBJ2-3): DAGVTQSPTHLIKTRGQQVTLRCSPKSGHDTVSWYQQALGQGPQFIFQYYEEEERQRGNFPDRFSGHQFPNYSSELNVNALLLGDSALYLCASSLQAPSTDTQYFGPGTRLTVL.